The clone carrying this TCR beta chain was observed many times. Its target is unknown. A 5'RACE template-switching step, the method used to make TCR cDNA, added a universal primer site and UMIs. Each CDR3 protein is one row after TCRdb ran MiXCR on the 5' RACE reads. The sample consists of some 290,000 distinct CDR3 sequences, about 10% of them appearing once. This record comes from a study of T cells after yellow fever vaccination. Study overall: With SMART-Seq v4 Ultra Low Input, the fractions containing low cell numbers were prepared.

Study results and caveats: Boosting was followed by the reappearance of most primary-vaccination clones (under 97% CD4, 85% to 90% CD8). Clonotype sharing between CD4 and CD8 compartments was small.

CDR1 MDHEN and CDR2 SYDVKM come from the germline V gene. The CDR3 has 15 residues. With V trimmed by 8 bases and J by 6 bases, 9 bases remained unmatched. The receptor was isolated from a man between 18 and 35 years old who received the YFV17D yellow fever vaccine. The rearrangement uses TRBV28 and TRBJ1-5; 11 bases align to TRBD1. The specimen was CD4+ T cells sorted from PBMCs, collected 45 days after the yellow fever booster vaccination. Here the CDR3 reads CASASGQGVSQPQHF. CDR3 nucleotide sequence: TGTGCCAGCGCTTCGGGACAGGGGGTCAGTCAGCCCCAGCATTTT. The whole variable domain, filled in from reference TRBV28 and TRBJ1-5, reads DVKVTQSSRYLVKRTGEKVFLECVQDMDHENMFWYRQDPGLGLRLIYFSYDVKMKEKGDIPEGYSVSREKKERFSLILESASTNQTSMYLCASASGQGVSQPQHFGDGTRLSIL.